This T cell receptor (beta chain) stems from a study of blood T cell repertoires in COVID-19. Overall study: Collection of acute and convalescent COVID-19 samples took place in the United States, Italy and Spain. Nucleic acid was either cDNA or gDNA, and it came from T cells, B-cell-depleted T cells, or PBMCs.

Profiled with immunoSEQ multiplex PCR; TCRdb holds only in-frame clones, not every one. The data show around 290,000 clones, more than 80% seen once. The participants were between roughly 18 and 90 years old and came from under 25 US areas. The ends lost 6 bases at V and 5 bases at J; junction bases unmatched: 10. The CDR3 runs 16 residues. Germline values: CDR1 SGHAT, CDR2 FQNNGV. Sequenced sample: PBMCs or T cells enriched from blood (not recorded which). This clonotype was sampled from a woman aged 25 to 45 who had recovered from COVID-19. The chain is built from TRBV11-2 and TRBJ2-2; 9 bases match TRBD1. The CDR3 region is CASSRTGASGTGELFF. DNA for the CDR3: TGTGCCAGCAGTCGGACAGGGGCTTCTGGGACCGGGGAGCTGTTTTTT.